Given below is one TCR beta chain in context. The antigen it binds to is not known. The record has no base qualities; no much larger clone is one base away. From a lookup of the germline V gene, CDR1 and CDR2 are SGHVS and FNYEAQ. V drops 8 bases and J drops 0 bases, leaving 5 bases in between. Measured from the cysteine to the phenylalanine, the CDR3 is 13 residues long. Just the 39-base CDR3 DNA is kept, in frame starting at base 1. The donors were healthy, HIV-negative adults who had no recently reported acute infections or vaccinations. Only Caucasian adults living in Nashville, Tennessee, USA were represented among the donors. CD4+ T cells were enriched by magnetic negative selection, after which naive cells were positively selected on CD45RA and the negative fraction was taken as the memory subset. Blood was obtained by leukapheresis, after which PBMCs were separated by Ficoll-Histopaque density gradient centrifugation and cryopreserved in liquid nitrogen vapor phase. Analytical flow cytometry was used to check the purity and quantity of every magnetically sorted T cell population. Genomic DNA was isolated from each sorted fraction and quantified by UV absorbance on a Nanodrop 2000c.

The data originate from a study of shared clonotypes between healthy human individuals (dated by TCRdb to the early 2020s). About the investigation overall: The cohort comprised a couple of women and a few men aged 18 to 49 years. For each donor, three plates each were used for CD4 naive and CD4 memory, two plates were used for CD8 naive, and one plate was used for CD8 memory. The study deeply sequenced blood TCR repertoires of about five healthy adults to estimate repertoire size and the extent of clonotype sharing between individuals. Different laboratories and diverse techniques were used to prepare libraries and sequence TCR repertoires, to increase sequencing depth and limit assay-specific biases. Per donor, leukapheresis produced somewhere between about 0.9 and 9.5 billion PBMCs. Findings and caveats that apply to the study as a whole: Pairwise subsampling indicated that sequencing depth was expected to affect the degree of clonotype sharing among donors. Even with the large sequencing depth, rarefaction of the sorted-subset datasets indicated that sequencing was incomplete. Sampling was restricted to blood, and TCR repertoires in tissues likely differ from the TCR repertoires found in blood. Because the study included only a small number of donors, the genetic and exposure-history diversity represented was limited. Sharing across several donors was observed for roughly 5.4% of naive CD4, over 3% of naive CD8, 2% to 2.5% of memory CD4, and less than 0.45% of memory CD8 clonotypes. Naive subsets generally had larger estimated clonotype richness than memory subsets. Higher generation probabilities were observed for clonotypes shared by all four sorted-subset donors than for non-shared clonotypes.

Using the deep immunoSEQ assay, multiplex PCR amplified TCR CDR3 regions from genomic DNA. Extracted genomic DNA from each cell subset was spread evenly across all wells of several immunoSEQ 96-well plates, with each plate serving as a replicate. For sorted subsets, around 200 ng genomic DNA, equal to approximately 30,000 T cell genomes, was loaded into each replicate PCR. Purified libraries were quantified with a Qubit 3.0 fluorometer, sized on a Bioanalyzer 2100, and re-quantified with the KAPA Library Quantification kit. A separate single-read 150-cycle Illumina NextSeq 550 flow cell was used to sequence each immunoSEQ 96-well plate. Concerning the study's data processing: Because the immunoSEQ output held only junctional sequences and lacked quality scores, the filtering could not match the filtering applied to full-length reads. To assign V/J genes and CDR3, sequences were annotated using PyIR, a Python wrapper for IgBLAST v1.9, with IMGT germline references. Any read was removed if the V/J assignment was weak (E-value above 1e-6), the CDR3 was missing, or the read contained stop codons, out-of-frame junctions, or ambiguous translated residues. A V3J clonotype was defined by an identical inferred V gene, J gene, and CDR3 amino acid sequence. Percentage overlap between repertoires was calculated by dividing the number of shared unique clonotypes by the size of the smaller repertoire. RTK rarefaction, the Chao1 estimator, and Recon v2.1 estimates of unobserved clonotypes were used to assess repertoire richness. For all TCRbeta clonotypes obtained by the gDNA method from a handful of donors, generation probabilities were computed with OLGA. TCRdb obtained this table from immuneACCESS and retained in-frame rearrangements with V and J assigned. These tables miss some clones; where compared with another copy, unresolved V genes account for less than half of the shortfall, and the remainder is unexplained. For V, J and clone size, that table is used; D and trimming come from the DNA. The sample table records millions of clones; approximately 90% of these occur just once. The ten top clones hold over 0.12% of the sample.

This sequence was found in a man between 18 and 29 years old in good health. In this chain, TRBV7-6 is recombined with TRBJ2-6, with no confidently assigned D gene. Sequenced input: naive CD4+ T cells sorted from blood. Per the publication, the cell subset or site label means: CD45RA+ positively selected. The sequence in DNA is TGTGCCAGCGCCCCCTCTGGGGCCAACGTCCTGACTTTC. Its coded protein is CASAPSGANVLTF.